This T cell receptor (beta chain) stems from a study of blood T cell repertoires in COVID-19. Study background: Material from acute and convalescent COVID-19 was sourced from the United States, Italy and Spain. Sample material is recorded as cDNA or gDNA derived from T cells, B-cell-depleted T cells, or PBMCs.

The authors' processing: For nucleated cells, counts were estimated from reference gene primer amplification. Assay: immunoSEQ multiplex PCR; the TCRdb copy retains only in-frame clones and omits some. Clone size and V and J calls were adopted from that table, with D and trimming inferred from the DNA. The sample carries approximately 260,000 clones, approximately 86% recorded once. This CDR3 spans 14 amino acids. CDR1 SGHRS and CDR2 YFSETQ come from the germline V gene. Trimming removed 1 base from V and 3 bases from J, with 8 bases in between. The receptor comes from a man younger than 35 with active or convalescent COVID-19. Specimen: peripheral blood. The rearrangement uses TRBV5-1 and TRBJ1-5, with D perhaps TRBD1 (5 bases). The CDR3 region is CASSLRGDNQPQHF. The CDR3, as DNA: TGCGCCAGCAGCTTGCGGGGGGACAATCAGCCCCAGCATTTT.